Listed below are T cell receptor beta chains from one sample, sequenced in a study of CD8 T cells in Susac syndrome. TCRdb itself ran the immunoSEQ multiplex PCR reads through MiXCR, one entry per CDR3 protein. Here the sample spans 150,000 or so distinct CDR3 sequences, around 95% being singletons. What was sequenced was CD4+ T cells from PBMCs. Receptors were obtained from a human donor with Susac syndrome. Each CDR3 is given with its conserved first and last residue. D genes are given only for firm matches. Only part of the rows carry a size: once, few, many, or a class if the clone is expanded.

d_call	v_call	j_call	clone_size	cdr3_nt	cdr3_aa
.	TRBV10-1	TRBJ2-3	once	TGCGCCAGCAGTGAGTCGCTTAGACCGGGCACAGATACGCAGTATTTT	CASSESLRPGTDTQYF
TRBD2	TRBV29-1	TRBJ2-1	.	TGCAGCGAAGGGACTAGTCCTTCAAGCTCCTACAATGAGCAGTTCTTC	CSEGTSPSSSYNEQFF
TRBD1	TRBV29-1	TRBJ1-2	.	TGCAGCGTGAACAGGGGGGATGGCTACACCTTC	CSVNRGDGYTF
TRBD2	TRBV9	TRBJ2-2	.	TGTGCCAGCTCTCTAGCGGGCACCGGGGAGCTGTTTTTT	CASSLAGTGELFF
.	TRBV6-1	TRBJ2-7	.	TGTGCCAGCAGTCAACGATACAACCGACAGCGGCACTACGAGCAGTACTTC	CASSQRYNRQRHYEQYF
.	TRBV29-1	TRBJ1-2	once	TGCAGCGTTGTCCAGTACTATGGCTACACCTTC	CSVVQYYGYTF
.	TRBV30	TRBJ1-1	.	TGTGCCTGGAGTGGGTTCGGGGGAAATAACACTGAAGCTTTCTTT	CAWSGFGGNNTEAFF
.	TRBV30	TRBJ2-1	.	TGTGCCTGGAGTCCTCGATACAATGAGCAGTTCTTC	CAWSPRYNEQFF
TRBD1	TRBV5-1	TRBJ2-7	.	TGCGCCAGCAGCCCGAACCCCGGGACAGGCCTGGGGGAGCAGTACTTC	CASSPNPGTGLGEQYF
.	TRBV5-1	TRBJ2-6	.	TGCGCCAGCAGCTTGGCTTACGGTGCTGGGGCCAACGTCCTGACTTTC	CASSLAYGAGANVLTF
.	TRBV18	TRBJ2-5	.	TGTGCCAGCTCACCGAGAAGTCTCTTAGAGACCCAGTACTTC	CASSPRSLLETQYF
.	TRBV11-2	TRBJ2-7	.	TGTGCCAGCAGCGCACTGGAAATCCCGCAGTACTTC	CASSALEIPQYF
.	TRBV3-1	TRBJ2-1	.	TGTGCCAGCAGCCCCTGGGGTGTAGAGCAGTTCTTC	CASSPWGVEQFF
.	TRBV3-1	TRBJ2-3	.	TGTGCCAGCAGCCTCCGCACCGAAGATACGCAGTATTTT	CASSLRTEDTQYF
.	TRBV30	TRBJ2-2	once	TGTGCCTGGAGTTCTCCTCGTGGGCGGCCGAAGACCGGGGAGCTGTTTTTT	CAWSSPRGRPKTGELFF
.	TRBV20-1	TRBJ1-6	.	TGCAGTGCTACCACGGGAGGGGCCTCCCTCCACTTT	CSATTGGASLHF
.	TRBV11-1	TRBJ1-1	.	TGTGCCAGCAGCCATCAGGGGCCTGAAGCTTTCTTT	CASSHQGPEAFF
.	TRBV20-1	TRBJ2-3	.	TGCAGTGCTAGTCTCGATACGCAGTATTTT	CSASLDTQYF
TRBD1	TRBV12-3/TRBV12-4	TRBJ2-7	.	TGTGCCAGCAGGACAGGGGGCAGGTACGAGCAGTACTTC	CASRTGGRYEQYF
TRBD2	TRBV5-4	TRBJ2-3	.	TGTGCCAGCAGCTGGACTAGAGGCACAGATACGCAGTATTTT	CASSWTRGTDTQYF
.	TRBV21-1	TRBJ2-1	.	TGTGCCAGCAGCAGTCTTCGGGCCGGTGAGCAGTTCTTC	CASSSLRAGEQFF
TRBD1	TRBV2	TRBJ1-5	few	TGTGCCAGCAGTGAAGGGACAGGGAGAAATCAGCCCCAGCATTTT	CASSEGTGRNQPQHF
TRBD1	TRBV18	TRBJ2-7	.	TGTGCCAGCTCACCAAGGGACAGGGGGCGCGAGCAGTACTTC	CASSPRDRGREQYF
.	TRBV11-2	TRBJ1-2	.	TGTGCCAGCAGCTTAGCGACCCTTGGTGGCTACACCTTC	CASSLATLGGYTF
.	TRBV7-3	TRBJ2-1	.	TGTGCCAGCAGTGGCGCGGCCAGTCAGTCGGGTGAGCAGTTCTTC	CASSGAASQSGEQFF
TRBD2	TRBV20-1	TRBJ2-3	.	TGCAGTGCGATACTAGCGGGAGGAGATACGCAGTATTTT	CSAILAGGDTQYF
.	TRBV30	TRBJ1-2	.	TGTGCCTGGAGGCAGGGGCAGAACTATGGCTACACCTTC	CAWRQGQNYGYTF
.	TRBV4-1	TRBJ1-2	.	TGCGCCAGCAGCCAAGTGAGAAGGGGGGCTAACTATGGCTACACCTTC	CASSQVRRGANYGYTF
.	TRBV29-1	TRBJ2-2	.	TGCAGCGTTGAACCGACAGGTGCCGGGGAGCTGTTTTTT	CSVEPTGAGELFF